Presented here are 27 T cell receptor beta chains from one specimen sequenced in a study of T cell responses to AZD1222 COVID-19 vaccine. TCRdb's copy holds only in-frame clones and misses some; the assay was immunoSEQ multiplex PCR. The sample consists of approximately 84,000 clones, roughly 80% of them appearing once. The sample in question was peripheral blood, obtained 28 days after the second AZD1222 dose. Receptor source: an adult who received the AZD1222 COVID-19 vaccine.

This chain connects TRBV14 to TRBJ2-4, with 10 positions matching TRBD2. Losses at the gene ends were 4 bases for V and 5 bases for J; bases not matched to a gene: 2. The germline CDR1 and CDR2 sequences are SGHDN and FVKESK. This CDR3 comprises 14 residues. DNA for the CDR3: TGTGCCAGCAGCCTTGGACTAGCGGAAAACATTCAGTACTTC. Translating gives CASSLGLAENIQYF.

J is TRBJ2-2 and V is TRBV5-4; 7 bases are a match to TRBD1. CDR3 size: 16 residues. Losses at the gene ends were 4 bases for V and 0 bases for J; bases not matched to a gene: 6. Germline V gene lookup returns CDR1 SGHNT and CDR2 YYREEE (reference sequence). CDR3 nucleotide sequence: TGTGCCAGCAGCCAAGGACAGGACCCGAACACCGGGGAGCTGTTTTTT. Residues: CASSQGQDPNTGELFF.

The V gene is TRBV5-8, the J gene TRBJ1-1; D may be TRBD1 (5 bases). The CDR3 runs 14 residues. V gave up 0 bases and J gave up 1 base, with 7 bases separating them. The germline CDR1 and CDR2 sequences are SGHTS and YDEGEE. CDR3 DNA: TGTGCCAGCAGCTTGGTGGGGGGGAACACTGAAGCTTTCTTT. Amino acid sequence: CASSLVGGNTEAFF.

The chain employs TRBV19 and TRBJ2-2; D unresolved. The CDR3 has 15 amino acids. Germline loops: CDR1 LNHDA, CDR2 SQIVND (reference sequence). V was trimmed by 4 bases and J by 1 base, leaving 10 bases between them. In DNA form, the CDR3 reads TGTGCCAGTAGTAGTGGAGACCAGAACACCGGGGAGCTGTTTTTT. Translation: CASSSGDQNTGELFF.

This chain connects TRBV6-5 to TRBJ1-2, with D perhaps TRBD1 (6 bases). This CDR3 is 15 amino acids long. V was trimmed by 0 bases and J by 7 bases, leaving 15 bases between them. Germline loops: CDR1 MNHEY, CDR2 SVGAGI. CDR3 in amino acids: CASSYSGGQGFGYTF. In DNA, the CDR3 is TGTGCCAGCAGTTACTCCGGGGGGCAGGGATTTGGCTACACCTTC.

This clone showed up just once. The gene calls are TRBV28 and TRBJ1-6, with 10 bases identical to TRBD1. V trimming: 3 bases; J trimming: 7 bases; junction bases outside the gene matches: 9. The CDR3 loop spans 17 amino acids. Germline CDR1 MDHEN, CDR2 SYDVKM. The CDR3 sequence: CASSFIPLGQGNSPLHF. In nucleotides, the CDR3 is TGTGCCAGCAGTTTCATTCCCCTGGGACAGGGGAATTCACCCCTCCACTTT.

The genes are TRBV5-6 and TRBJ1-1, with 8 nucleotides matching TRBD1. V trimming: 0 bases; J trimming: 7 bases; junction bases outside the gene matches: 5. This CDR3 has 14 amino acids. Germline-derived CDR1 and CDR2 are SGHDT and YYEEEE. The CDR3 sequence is CASSLGQGASEAFF. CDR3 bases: TGTGCCAGCAGCTTGGGGCAGGGGGCTAGTGAAGCTTTCTTT. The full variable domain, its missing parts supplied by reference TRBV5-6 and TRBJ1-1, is DAGVTQSPTHLIKTRGQQVTLRCSPKSGHDTVSWYQQALGQGPQFIFQYYEEEERQRGNFPDRFSGHQFPNYSSELNVNALLLGDSALYLCASSLGQGASEAFFGQGTRLTVV.

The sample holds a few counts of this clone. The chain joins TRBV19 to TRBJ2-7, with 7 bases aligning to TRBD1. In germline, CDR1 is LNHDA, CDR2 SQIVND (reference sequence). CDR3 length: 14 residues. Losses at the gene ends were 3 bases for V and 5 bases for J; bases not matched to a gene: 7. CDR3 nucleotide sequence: TGTGCCAGTAGTATCGACAGGGTTGGCAACGAGCAGTACTTC. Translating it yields CASSIDRVGNEQYF.

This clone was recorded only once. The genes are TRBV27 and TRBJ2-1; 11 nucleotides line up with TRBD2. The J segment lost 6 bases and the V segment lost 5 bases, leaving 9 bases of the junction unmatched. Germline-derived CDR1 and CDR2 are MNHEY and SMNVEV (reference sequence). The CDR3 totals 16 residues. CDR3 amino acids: CASSPRGLAGGNEQFF. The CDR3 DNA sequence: TGTGCCAGCAGTCCGCGAGGGCTAGCGGGAGGCAATGAGCAGTTCTTC.

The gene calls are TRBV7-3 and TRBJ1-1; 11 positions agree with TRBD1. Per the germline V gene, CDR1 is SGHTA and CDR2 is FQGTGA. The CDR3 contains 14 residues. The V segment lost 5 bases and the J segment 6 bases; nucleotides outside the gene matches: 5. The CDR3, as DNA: TGTGCCAGCAGCCGGGGACAGGGGGAGGCTGAAGCTTTCTTT. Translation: CASSRGQGEAEAFF.

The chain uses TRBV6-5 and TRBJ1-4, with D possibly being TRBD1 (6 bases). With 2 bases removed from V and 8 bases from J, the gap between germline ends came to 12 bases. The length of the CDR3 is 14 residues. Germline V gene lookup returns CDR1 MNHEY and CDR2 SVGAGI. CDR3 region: CASSYTGAWEKLFF. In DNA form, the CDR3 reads TGTGCCAGCAGTTACACGGGGGCGTGGGAAAAACTGTTTTTT.

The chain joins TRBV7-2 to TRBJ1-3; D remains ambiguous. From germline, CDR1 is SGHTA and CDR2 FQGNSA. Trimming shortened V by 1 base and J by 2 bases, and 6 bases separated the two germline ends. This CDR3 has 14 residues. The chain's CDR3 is CASSLGATGNTIYF. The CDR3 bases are TGTGCCAGCAGCTTAGGAGCTACTGGAAACACCATATATTTT.

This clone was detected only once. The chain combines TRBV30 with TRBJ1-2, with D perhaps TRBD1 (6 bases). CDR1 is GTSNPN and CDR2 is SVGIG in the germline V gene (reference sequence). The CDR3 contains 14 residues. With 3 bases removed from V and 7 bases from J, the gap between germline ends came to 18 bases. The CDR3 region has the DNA TGTGCCTGGAGCTATCATACGGAGGGGGTTGGCTACACCTTC. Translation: CAWSYHTEGVGYTF. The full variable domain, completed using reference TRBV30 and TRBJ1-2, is SQTIHQWPATLVQPVGSPLSLECTVEGTSNPNLYWYRQAAGRGLQLLFYSVGIGQISSEVPQNLSASRPQDRQFILSSKKLLLSDSGFYLCAWSYHTEGVGYTFGSGTRLTVV.

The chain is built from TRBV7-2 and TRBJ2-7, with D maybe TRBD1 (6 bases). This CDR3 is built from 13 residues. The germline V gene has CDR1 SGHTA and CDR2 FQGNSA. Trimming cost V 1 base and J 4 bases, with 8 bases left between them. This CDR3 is CASSLEQGYEQYF. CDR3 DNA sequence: TGTGCCAGCAGCTTAGAACAGGGTTACGAGCAGTACTTC.

For the CDR3, the DNA is TGTGCCAGCAGCTCCAAGGGTATGGCCAACATCCACGAGCAGTACTTC. This gives the protein CASSSKGMANIHEQYF. This chain links TRBV7-3 with TRBJ2-7; D not certain. V gave up 4 bases and J gave up 5 bases, with 21 bases separating them. Germline V CDR1 and CDR2: SGHTA, FQGTGA. The CDR3 loop spans 16 amino acids.

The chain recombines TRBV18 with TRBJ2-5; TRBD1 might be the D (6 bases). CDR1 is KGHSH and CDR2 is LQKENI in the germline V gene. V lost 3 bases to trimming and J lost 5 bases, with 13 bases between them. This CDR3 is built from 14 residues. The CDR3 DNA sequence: TGTGCCAGCTCACCGACACAGGGCCGGGAGACCCAGTACTTC. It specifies CASSPTQGRETQYF. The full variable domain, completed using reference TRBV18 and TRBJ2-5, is NAGVMQNPRHLVRRRGQEARLRCSPMKGHSHVYWYRQLPEEGLKFMVYLQKENIIDESGMPKERFSAEFPKEGPSILRIQQVVRGDSAAYFCASSPTQGRETQYFGPGTRLLVL.

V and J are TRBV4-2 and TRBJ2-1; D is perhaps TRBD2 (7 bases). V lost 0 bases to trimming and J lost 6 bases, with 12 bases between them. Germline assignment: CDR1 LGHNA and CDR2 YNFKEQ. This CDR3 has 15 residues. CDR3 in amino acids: CASSQDWGGGNEQFF. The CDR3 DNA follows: TGTGCCAGCAGCCAAGATTGGGGGGGCGGCAATGAGCAGTTCTTC.

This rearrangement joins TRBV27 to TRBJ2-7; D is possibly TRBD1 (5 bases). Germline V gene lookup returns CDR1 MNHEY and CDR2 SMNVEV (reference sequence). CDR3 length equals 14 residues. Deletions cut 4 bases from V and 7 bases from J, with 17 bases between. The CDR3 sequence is CASSSGHKSSEQYF. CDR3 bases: TGTGCCAGCAGTTCCGGACACAAGTCTTCGGAGCAGTACTTC.

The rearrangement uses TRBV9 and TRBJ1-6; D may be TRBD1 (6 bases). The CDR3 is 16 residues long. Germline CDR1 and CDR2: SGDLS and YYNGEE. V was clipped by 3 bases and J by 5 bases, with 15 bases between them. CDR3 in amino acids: CASSAHTGTHNSPLHF. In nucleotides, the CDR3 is TGTGCCAGCAGCGCCCACACAGGGACCCATAATTCACCCCTCCACTTT.

The CDR3 reads CASSHKDGFNSPLHF. As DNA, the CDR3 is TGTGCCAGCAGCCATAAAGACGGGTTTAATTCACCCCTCCACTTT. V is TRBV3-1 (or the pseudogene TRBV3-2) and J is TRBJ1-6; D is undetermined. Germline assignment: CDR1 LGHDT and CDR2 YNNKEL (reference sequence). The germline V and J ends were trimmed by 3 bases and 6 bases, with 12 bases remaining between them. This CDR3 is built from 15 residues.

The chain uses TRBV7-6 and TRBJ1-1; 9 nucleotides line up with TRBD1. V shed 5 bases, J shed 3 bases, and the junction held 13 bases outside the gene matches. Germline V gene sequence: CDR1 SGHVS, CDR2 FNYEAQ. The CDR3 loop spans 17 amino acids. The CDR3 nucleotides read TGTGCCAGCAGCCTTTGGTCCGGGACAGGGATATACACTGAAGCTTTCTTT. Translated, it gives CASSLWSGTGIYTEAFF.

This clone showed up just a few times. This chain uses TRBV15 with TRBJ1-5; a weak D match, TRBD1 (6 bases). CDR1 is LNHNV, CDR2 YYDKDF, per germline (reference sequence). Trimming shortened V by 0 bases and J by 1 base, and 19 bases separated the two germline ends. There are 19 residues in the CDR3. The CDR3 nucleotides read TGTGCCACCAGCAGAGATAGAGCGGGGGGCGCGTTCAGCAATCAGCCCCAGCATTTT. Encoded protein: CATSRDRAGGAFSNQPQHF.

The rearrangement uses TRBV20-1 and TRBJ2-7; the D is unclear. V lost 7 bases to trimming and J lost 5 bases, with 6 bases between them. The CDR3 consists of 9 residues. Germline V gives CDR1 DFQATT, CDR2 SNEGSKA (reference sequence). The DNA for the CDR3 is TGCAGTGTAGCAGACGAGCAGTACTTC. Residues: CSVADEQYF.

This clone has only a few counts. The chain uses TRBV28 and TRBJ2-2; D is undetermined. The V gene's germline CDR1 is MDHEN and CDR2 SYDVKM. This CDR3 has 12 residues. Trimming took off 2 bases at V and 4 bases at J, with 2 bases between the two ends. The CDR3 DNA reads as TGTGCCAGCAGTTTAGGCACCGGGGAGCTGTTTTTT. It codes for CASSLGTGELFF.

CDR3 DNA sequence: TGTGCCAGCAGCCCGGGACTGCAATACGAGCAGTACTTC. Translated: CASSPGLQYEQYF. The chain combines TRBV3-1 (or the pseudogene TRBV3-2) with TRBJ2-7, with D perhaps TRBD2 (6 bases). Looked up from germline, CDR1 is LGHDT and CDR2 is YNNKEL (reference sequence). V lost 4 bases to trimming and J lost 4 bases, with 11 bases between them. The CDR3 loop spans 13 amino acids.

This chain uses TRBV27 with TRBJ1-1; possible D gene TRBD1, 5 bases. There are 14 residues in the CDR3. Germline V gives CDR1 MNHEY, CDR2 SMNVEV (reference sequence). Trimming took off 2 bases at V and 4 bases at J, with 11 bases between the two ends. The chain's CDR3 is CASSLTRAGTEAFF. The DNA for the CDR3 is TGTGCCAGCAGTTTAACCAGGGCGGGCACTGAAGCTTTCTTT.

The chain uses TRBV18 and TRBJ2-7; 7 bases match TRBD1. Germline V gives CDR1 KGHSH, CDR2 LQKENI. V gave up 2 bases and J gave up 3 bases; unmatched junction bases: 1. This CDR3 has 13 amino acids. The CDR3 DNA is TGTGCCAGCTCACCAGACAGGGTCTACGAGCAGTACTTC. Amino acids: CASSPDRVYEQYF.